The subject of this entry is one T cell receptor (beta chain). The source of the sample is a study of shared clonotypes between healthy human individuals. Germline V gene lookup returns CDR1 SGHAT and CDR2 FQNNGV. With V trimmed by 3 bases and J by 4 bases, 3 bases remained unmatched. The CDR3 is 13 amino acids. Study donors comprised healthy, HIV-negative adults devoid of recent acute infection or vaccination. Assay: immunoSEQ multiplex PCR; the TCRdb copy retains only in-frame clones and omits some. The sample has roughly 300,000 clones; around 87% are singletons. The specimen was memory CD8+ T cells sorted from blood. Subset noted: CD45RO+ cells pooled with CCR7-negative TemRA cells. V gene TRBV11-2 combines with J gene TRBJ2-7; 7 nucleotides line up with TRBD2. The receptor comes from a man aged 18-30 years in good health. CDR3 loop: CASSFGEGYEQYF. CDR3 DNA: TGTGCCAGCAGCTTTGGGGAGGGTTACGAGCAGTACTTC.